This T cell receptor (beta chain) was identified during a study of early T cells in non-severe SARS-CoV-2 infection. Study-level background: Sequencing of unsorted whole blood was done on bulk RNA, leaving chains unpaired.

Study results and caveats: VDJdb matching favored anti-spike CD8 responses, missing private and CD4 specificities.

As regards this clonotype: Its specificity is not known.

The V gene end was trimmed by 4 bases and the J gene end by 0 bases; junction bases not matched to a gene: 3. Per the germline V gene, CDR1 is SGHRS and CDR2 is YFSETQ. The CDR3 contains 17 residues. cDNA molecules, individually, were tagged with unique molecular identifiers. Each CDR3 protein gets one entry after TCRdb re-called the 5' RACE reads with MiXCR. This table has more than 90,000 distinct CDR3 sequences, 9.5% to 12% appearing once. The specimen was whole blood. The chain has TRBV5-1 and TRBJ2-3; 15 nucleotides match TRBD2. This TCR was recovered from an adult who was a healthcare worker with PCR-confirmed SARS-CoV-2 infection or an uninfected control (not recorded which). DNA of the CDR3: TGCGCCAGCAGCCGTGGACTAGCGGGAGGGAGCACAGATACGCAGTATTTT. Encoded protein: CASSRGLAGGSTDTQYF.